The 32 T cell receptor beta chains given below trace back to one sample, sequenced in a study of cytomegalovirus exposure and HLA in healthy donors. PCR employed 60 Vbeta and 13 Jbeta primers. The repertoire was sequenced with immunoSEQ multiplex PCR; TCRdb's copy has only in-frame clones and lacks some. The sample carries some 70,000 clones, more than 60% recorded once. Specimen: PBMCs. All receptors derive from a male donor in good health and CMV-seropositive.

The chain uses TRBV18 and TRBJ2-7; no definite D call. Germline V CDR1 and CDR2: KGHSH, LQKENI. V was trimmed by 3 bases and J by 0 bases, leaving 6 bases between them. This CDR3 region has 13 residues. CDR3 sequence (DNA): TGTGCCAGCTCACCGGGCACCTCCTACGAGCAGTACTTC. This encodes CASSPGTSYEQYF.

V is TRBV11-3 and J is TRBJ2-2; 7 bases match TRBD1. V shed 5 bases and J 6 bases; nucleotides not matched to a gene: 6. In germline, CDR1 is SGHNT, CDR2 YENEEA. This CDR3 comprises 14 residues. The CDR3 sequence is CASSPRGTAGELFF. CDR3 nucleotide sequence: TGTGCCAGCAGCCCGAGGGGGACAGCCGGGGAGCTGTTTTTT.

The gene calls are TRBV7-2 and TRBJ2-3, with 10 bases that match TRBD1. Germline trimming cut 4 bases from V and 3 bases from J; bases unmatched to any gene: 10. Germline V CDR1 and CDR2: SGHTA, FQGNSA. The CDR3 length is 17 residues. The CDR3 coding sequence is TGTGCCAGCAGCTCAAAACCTGGGACAGGGGTTACAGATACGCAGTATTTT. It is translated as CASSSKPGTGVTDTQYF.

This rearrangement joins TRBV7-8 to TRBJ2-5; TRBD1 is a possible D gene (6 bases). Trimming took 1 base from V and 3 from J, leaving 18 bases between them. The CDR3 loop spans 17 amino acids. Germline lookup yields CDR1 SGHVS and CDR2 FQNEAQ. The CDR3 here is CASSLEGRGPEEETQYF. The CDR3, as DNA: TGTGCCAGCAGCTTAGAAGGCAGGGGACCAGAAGAAGAGACCCAGTACTTC. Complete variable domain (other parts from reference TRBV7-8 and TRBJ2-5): GAGVSQSPRYKVAKRGQDVALRCDPISGHVSLFWYQQALGQGPEFLTYFQNEAQLDKSGLPSDRFFAERPEGSVSTLKIQRTQQEDSAVYLCASSLEGRGPEEETQYFGPGTRLLVL.

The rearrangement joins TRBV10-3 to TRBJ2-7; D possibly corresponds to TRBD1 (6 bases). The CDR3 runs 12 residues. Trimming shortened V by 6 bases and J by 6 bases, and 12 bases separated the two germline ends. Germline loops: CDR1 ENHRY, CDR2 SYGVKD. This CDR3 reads CAISQGLVEQYF. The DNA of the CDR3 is TGTGCCATCAGCCAGGGGTTGGTCGAGCAGTACTTC.

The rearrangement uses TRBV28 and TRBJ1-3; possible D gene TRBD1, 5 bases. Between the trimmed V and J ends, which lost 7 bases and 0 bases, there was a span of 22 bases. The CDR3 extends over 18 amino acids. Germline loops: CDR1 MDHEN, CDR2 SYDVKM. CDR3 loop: CASTLHPRDSGSGNTIYF. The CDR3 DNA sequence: TGTGCCAGCACCTTACACCCCCGGGACTCGGGCTCTGGAAACACCATATATTTT.

CDR3 nucleotides: TGTGCCTGGAGTTGGGACACAACCGGGGAGCTGTTTTTT. It is translated as CAWSWDTTGELFF. The V and J genes are TRBV30 and TRBJ2-2; D perhaps matches TRBD1 (6 bases). The V end lost 2 bases, the J end lost 5 bases, and 9 bases lay between the germline ends. The germline V gene encodes CDR1 GTSNPN and CDR2 SVGIG (reference sequence). The CDR3 covers 13 residues.

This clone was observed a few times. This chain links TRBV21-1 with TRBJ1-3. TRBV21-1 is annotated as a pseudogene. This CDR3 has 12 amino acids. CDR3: CASSNGPGTIYF. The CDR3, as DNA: TGTGCCAGCAGCAACGGGCCGGGGACCATATATTTT.

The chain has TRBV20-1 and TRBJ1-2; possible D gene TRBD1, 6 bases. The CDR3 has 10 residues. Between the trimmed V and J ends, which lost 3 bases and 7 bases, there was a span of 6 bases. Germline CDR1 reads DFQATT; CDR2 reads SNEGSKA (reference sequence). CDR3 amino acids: CSARDSGYTF. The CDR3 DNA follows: TGCAGTGCTAGGGACAGTGGCTACACCTTC.

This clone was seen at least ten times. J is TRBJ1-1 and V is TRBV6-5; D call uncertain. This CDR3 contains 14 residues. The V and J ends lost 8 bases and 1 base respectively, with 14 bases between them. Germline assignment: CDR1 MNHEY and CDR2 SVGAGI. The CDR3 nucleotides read TGTGCCAGCCGGGAGTTTGGAAAGAACACTGAAGCTTTCTTT. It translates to CASREFGKNTEAFF.

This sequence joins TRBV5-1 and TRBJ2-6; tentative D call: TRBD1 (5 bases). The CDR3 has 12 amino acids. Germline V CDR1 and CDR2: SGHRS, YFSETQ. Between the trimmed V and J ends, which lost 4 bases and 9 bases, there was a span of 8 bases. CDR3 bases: TGCGCCAGCAGCGCGACAGTCAACGTCCTGACTTTC. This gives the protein CASSATVNVLTF.

The DNA of the CDR3 is TGCGCCAGCAGCTTGGTAACGGGTGTAGAAGAGACCCAGTACTTC. Translation gives CASSLVTGVEETQYF. The chain combines TRBV5-1 with TRBJ2-5; no clear D gene. The CDR3 has 15 amino acids. Germline loops: CDR1 SGHRS, CDR2 YFSETQ. Trimming removed 0 bases from V and 3 bases from J, with 12 bases in between.

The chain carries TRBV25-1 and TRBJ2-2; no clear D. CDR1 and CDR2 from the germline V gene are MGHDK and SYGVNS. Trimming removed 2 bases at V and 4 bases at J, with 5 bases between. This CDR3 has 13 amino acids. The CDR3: CASSELTTGELFF. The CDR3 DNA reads TGTGCCAGCAGTGAACTAACCACCGGGGAGCTGTTTTTT.

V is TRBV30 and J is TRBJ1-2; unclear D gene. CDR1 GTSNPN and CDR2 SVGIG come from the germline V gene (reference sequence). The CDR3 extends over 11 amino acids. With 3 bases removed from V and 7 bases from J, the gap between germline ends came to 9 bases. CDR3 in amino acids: CAWRSFGGYTF. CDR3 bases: TGTGCCTGGAGGTCCTTCGGTGGCTACACCTTC. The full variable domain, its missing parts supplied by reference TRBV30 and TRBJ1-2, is SQTIHQWPATLVQPVGSPLSLECTVEGTSNPNLYWYRQAAGRGLQLLFYSVGIGQISSEVPQNLSASRPQDRQFILSSKKLLLSDSGFYLCAWRSFGGYTFGSGTRLTVV.

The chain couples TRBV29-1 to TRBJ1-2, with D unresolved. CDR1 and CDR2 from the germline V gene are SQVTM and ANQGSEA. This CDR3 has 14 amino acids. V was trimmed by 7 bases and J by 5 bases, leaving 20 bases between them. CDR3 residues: CSADPIGQLYGYTF. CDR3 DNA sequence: TGCAGCGCTGACCCCATTGGGCAGCTTTATGGCTACACCTTC.

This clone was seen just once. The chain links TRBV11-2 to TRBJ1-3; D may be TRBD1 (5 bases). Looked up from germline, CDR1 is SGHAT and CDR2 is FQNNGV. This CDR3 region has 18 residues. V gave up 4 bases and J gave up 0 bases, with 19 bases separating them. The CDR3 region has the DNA TGTGCCAGCAGCTCCGTAAGGTCCACAGGAAGCTCTGGAAACACCATATATTTT. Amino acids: CASSSVRSTGSSGNTIYF.

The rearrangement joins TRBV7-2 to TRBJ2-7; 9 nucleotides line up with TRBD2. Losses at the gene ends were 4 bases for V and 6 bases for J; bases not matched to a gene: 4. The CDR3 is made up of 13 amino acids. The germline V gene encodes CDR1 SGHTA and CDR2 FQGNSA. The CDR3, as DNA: TGTGCCAGCAGCTGGGGACTAGCATCCGAGCAGTACTTC. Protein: CASSWGLASEQYF.

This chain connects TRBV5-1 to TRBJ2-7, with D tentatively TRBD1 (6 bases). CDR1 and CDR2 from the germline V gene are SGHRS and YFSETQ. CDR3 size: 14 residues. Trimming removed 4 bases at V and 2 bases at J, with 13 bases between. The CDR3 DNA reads TGCGCCAGCAGCGACCGGGACACAGCCTACGAGCAGTACTTC. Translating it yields CASSDRDTAYEQYF.

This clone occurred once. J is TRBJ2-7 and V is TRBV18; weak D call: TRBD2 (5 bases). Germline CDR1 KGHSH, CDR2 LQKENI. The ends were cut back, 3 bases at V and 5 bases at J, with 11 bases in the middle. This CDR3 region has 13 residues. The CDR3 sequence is CASSPDSGNEQYF. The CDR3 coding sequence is TGTGCCAGCTCACCGGACTCCGGAAACGAGCAGTACTTC.

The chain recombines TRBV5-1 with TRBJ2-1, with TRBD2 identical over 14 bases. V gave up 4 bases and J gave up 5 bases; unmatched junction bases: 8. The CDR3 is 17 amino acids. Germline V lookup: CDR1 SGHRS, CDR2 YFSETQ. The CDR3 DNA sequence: TGCGCCAGCAGCGAAGGGACTAGCGGGGGTATTCACAATGAGCAGTTCTTC. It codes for CASSEGTSGGIHNEQFF.

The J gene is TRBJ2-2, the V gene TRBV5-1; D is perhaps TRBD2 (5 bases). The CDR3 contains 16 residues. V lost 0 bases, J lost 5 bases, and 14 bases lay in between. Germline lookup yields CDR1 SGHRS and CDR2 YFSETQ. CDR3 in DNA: TGCGCCAGCAGCTTGGTTGGCGGGCAGTCAACCGGGGAGCTGTTTTTT. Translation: CASSLVGGQSTGELFF.

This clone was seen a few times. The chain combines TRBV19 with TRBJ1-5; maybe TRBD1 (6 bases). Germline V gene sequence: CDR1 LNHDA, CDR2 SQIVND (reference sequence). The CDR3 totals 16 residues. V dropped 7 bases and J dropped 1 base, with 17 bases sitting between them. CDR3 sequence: CASTQGQGQSNQPQHF. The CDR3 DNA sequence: TGTGCCAGTACCCAAGGCCAGGGACAAAGCAATCAGCCCCAGCATTTT.

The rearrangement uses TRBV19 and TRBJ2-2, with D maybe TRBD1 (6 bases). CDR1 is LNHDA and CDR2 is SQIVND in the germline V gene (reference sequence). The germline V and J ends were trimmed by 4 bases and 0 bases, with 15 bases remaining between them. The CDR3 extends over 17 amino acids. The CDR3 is CASSTLTGPSNTGELFF. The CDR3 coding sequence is TGTGCCAGTAGTACCCTAACAGGGCCGTCGAACACCGGGGAGCTGTTTTTT. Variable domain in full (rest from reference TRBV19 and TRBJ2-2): DGGITQSPKYLFRKEGQNVTLSCEQNLNHDAMYWYRQDPGQGLRLIYYSQIVNDFQKGDIAEGYSVSREKKESFPLTVTSAQKNPTAFYLCASSTLTGPSNTGELFFGEGSRLTVL.

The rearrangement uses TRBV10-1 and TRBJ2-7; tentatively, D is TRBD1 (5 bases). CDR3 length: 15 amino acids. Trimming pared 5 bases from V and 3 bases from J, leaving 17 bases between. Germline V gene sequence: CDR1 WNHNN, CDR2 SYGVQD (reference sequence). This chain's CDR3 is CASSPDGALGYEQYF. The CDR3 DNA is TGCGCCAGCAGTCCTGATGGGGCCCTCGGCTACGAGCAGTACTTC.

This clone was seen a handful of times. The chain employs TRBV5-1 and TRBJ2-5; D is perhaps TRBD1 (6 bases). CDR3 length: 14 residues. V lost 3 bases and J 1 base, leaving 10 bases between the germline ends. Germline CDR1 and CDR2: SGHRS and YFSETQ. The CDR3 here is CASSSVGAQETQYF. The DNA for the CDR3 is TGCGCCAGCAGCTCAGTGGGGGCCCAAGAGACCCAGTACTTC.

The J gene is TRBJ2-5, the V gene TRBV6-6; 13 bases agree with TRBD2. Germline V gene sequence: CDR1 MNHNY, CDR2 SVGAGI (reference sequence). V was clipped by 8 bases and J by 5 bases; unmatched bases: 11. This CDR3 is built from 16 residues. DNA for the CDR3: TGTGCCAGCCGGGAACTAGCGGGAGGGCCTAGGGAGACCCAGTACTTC. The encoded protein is CASRELAGGPRETQYF.

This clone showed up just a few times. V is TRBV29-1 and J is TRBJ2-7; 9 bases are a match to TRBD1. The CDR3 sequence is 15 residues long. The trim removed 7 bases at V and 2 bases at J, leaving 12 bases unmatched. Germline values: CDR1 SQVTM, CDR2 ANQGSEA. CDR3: CSASLTGTGTYEQYF. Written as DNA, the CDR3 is TGCAGCGCTTCCTTAACCGGGACAGGGACCTACGAGCAGTACTTC.

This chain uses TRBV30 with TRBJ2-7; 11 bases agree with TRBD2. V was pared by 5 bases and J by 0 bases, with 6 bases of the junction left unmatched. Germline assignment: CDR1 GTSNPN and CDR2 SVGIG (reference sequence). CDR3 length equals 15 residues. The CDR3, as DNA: TGTGCCTGGGTTACCGGGACTAGCGGCTCCTACGAGCAGTACTTC. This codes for CAWVTGTSGSYEQYF.

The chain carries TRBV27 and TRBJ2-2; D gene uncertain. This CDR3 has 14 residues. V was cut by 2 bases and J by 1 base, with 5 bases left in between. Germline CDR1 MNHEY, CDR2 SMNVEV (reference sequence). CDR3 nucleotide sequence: TGTGCCAGCAGTTTAGGGCAGAACACCGGGGAGCTGTTTTTT. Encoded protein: CASSLGQNTGELFF.

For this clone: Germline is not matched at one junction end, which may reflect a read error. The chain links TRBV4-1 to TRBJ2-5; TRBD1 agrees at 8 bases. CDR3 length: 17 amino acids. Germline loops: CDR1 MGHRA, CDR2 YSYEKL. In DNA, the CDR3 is TGCACCAGCAGCCAAGCCCAGGGGGCCGCTAACCAAGAGACCCAGTACTTC. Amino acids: CTSSQAQGAANQETQYF.

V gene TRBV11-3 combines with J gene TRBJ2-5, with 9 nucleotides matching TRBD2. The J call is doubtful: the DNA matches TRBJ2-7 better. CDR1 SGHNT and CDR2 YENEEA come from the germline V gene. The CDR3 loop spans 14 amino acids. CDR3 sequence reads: CASSLTSGSYEQYF. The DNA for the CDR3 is TGTGCCAGCAGCCTGACTAGCGGTTCCTACGAGCAGTACTTC.

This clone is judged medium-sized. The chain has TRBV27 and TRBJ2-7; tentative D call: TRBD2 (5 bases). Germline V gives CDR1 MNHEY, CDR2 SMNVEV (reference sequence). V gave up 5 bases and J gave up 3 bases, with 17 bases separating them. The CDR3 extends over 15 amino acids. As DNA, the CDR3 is TGTGCCAGCAGTATTAGCGCGCACCCTCACTACGAGCAGTACTTC. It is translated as CASSISAHPHYEQYF.